The next 23 T cell receptor beta chains were all read from a single sample in a study of blood T cells in healthy people across ages. The authors ran a second PCR of roughly 6 to 12 cycles using a sample-barcoded 5' primer and a J-beta primer mix. TCRdb passed the 5' RACE reads through MiXCR, listing each CDR3 protein once. The sample has around 1,000,000 distinct CDR3 sequences; approximately 25% are singletons. The same data also went into a second study, on T cells of mothers and their children.

The sample was blood. The receptors originated from a girl between 2 and 10 years old in good health.

V gene TRBV7-2 combines with J gene TRBJ2-1; TRBD1 is a possible D gene (6 bases). The DNA end is more similar to TRBJ2-7, so the J call may be wrong. Germline CDR1 and CDR2: SGHTA and FQGNSA. This CDR3 region has 15 residues. CDR3 DNA sequence: TGTGCCAGCAGCTTAATCCAGGGGAGCTCCTACGAGCAGTACTTC. Its protein product is CASSLIQGSSYEQYF.

Comments on this clonotype: The germline gene is not matched at one end of the junction; a read error may be the cause. V usage is TRBV11-2 and J usage is TRBJ2-5; 7 nucleotides agree with TRBD2. Germline V lookup: CDR1 SGHAT, CDR2 FQNNGV. The CDR3 contains 12 residues. The CDR3 loop is CASSLGAGEKFF. The CDR3 nucleotides read TGTGCCAGCAGCTTAGGTGCGGGAGAAAAGTTCTTC.

This chain links TRBV28 with TRBJ1-1, with D possibly being TRBD1 (5 bases). V shed 6 bases and J shed 0 bases, with 8 bases lying between them. Germline lookup yields CDR1 MDHEN and CDR2 SYDVKM. The CDR3 contains 13 residues. CDR3 amino acids: CASRGVLNTEAFF. The CDR3 nucleotides read TGTGCCAGCAGAGGGGTCCTGAACACTGAAGCTTTCTTT.

This clonotype was counted only a few times. The chain links TRBV6-5 to TRBJ2-5; 10 nucleotides align to TRBD2. The J call could be wrong; TRBJ2-1 is a better fit for the DNA end. Germline V gene data show CDR1 as MNHEY and CDR2 as SVGAGI. The CDR3 spans 15 residues. In DNA, the CDR3 is TGTGCCAGCAGTTCCCTAAGCGGGGGGGCCGCCGAGCAGTTCTTC. Translation: CASSSLSGGAAEQFF.

This clonotype has only a few counts. This chain joins TRBV7-9 and TRBJ2-7; 7 nucleotides line up with TRBD2. The CDR3 consists of 13 residues. Germline V CDR1 and CDR2: SEHNR, FQNEAQ (reference sequence). Germline trimming cut 3 bases from V and 7 bases from J; bases unmatched to any gene: 6. In nucleotides, the CDR3 is TGTGCCAGCAGCTTCACAGCCGGGGGGGAGCAGTACTTC. It specifies CASSFTAGGEQYF.

The genes are TRBV5-1 and TRBJ1-1; no clear D. The CDR3 loop spans 13 amino acids. CDR1 is SGHRS and CDR2 is YFSETQ in the germline V gene. V lost 7 bases to trimming and J lost 2 bases, with 12 bases between them. The CDR3 region has the DNA TGCGCCAGCTCGGAGGGATTTAACACTGAAGCTTTCTTT. It is translated as CASSEGFNTEAFF.

Only a few counts were recorded for this clonotype. This rearrangement joins TRBV5-1 to TRBJ2-7; 11 bases line up with TRBD1. The CDR3 extends over 16 amino acids. Germline-derived CDR1 and CDR2 are SGHRS and YFSETQ. The junction had 9 bases not matched to a gene; V was cut back by 0 bases and J by 7 bases. The CDR3 spells CASSLGTGGNGGEQYF. As DNA, the CDR3 is TGCGCCAGCAGCTTGGGGACAGGGGGCAACGGAGGGGAGCAGTACTTC.

J is TRBJ2-1 and V is TRBV20-1; tentatively, D is TRBD2 (5 bases). This CDR3 is 14 amino acids long. From germline, CDR1 is DFQATT and CDR2 SNEGSKA (reference sequence). V was cut by 5 bases and J by 4 bases, with 15 bases left in between. Here the CDR3 DNA reads TGCAGTGCTGGTCTTGGATGGGAGTACAATGAGCAGTTCTTC. Translated: CSAGLGWEYNEQFF.

Only a few counts were recorded for this clonotype. This chain links TRBV28 with TRBJ2-5, with TRBD2 identical over 7 bases. Germline loops: CDR1 MDHEN, CDR2 SYDVKM. The CDR3 spans 16 residues. Trimming took 3 bases from V and 4 from J; bases not matched to a gene: 11. The CDR3 DNA sequence: TGTGCCAGCAGTTTCTCGGAGGGAGGGATAACAGAGACCCAGTACTTC. Amino acid sequence: CASSFSEGGITETQYF.

This sequence joins TRBV3-1 and TRBJ2-5; D is possibly TRBD1 or TRBD2 (5 bases each). Near its end, the DNA agrees better with TRBJ2-1, so the J call may be wrong. Germline loops: CDR1 LGHDT, CDR2 YNNKEL (reference sequence). The CDR3 contains 15 residues. The CDR3 protein is CASSQVGDQGDGQFF. The CDR3 bases are TGTGCCAGCAGCCAAGTCGGGGATCAGGGAGATGGGCAGTTCTTC.

The chain recombines TRBV7-2 with TRBJ2-2, with 8 positions matching TRBD1. The CDR3 is 16 amino acids. After removal of 2 bases from V and 5 bases from J, the junction contained 7 bases not matched to a gene. Germline V gene lookup returns CDR1 SGHTA and CDR2 FQGNSA. The chain's CDR3 is CASSLQGALGTGELFF. DNA of the CDR3: TGTGCCAGCAGCTTACAGGGGGCTTTGGGGACCGGGGAGCTGTTTTTT. The entire variable domain, with the rest obtained from reference TRBV7-2 and TRBJ2-2, is as follows: GAGVSQSPSNKVTEKGKDVELRCDPISGHTALYWYRQSLGQGLEFLIYFQGNSAPDKSGLPSDRFSAERTGGSVSTLTIQRTQQEDSAVYLCASSLQGALGTGELFFGEGSRLTVL.

The V call is TRBV5-1, the J call TRBJ1-2; 8 bases map to TRBD1. The V gene's germline CDR1 is SGHRS and CDR2 YFSETQ. The CDR3 is made up of 13 amino acids. The V and J ends lost 0 bases and 8 bases, in that order; junction bases with no gene match: 3. CDR3: CASSLEAGGGYTF. CDR3 in DNA: TGCGCCAGCAGCTTGGAGGCAGGGGGCGGCTACACCTTC.

The chain joins TRBV29-1 to TRBJ2-5; 11 nucleotides match TRBD1. This CDR3 is built from 15 residues. Germline V gives CDR1 SQVTM, CDR2 ANQGSEA. Germline trimming cut 7 bases from V and 4 bases from J; bases unmatched to any gene: 11. The CDR3 bases are TGCAGCGGGGGACGGACAGGGGGCAGGGGAGAGACCCAGTACTTC. It translates to CSGGRTGGRGETQYF.

This clonotype occurred a few times. The J gene is TRBJ2-5, the V gene TRBV20-1; D not resolved. The V end lost 5 bases, the J end lost 5 bases, and 12 bases lay between the germline ends. The V gene's germline CDR1 is DFQATT and CDR2 SNEGSKA (reference sequence). The CDR3 is 12 amino acids. The CDR3 coding sequence is TGCAGTGCTGACCAGACCGGGGAGACCCAGTACTTC. Its translation is CSADQTGETQYF.

V and J are TRBV5-1 and TRBJ2-1; 9 nucleotides line up with TRBD2. V shed 1 base, J shed 2 bases, and the junction held 4 bases outside the gene matches. The germline gives CDR1 SGHRS, CDR2 YFSETQ. The CDR3 runs to 16 residues. The CDR3 bases are TGCGCCAGCAGCTTGTCTAGCGGGACCCCCTACAATGAGCAGTTCTTC. It is translated as CASSLSSGTPYNEQFF.

The gene calls are TRBV28 and TRBJ2-5; 8 bases line up with TRBD2. The CDR3 contains 15 residues. Germline trimming cut 5 bases from V and 1 base from J; bases unmatched to any gene: 6. Germline-derived CDR1 and CDR2 are MDHEN and SYDVKM. In DNA form, the CDR3 reads TGTGCCAGCAGTCCACCCGGGACTAGCCAAGAGACCCAGTACTTC. The encoded protein is CASSPPGTSQETQYF. Full variable domain (remainder filled in from reference TRBV28 and TRBJ2-5): DVKVTQSSRYLVKRTGEKVFLECVQDMDHENMFWYRQDPGLGLRLIYFSYDVKMKEKGDIPEGYSVSREKKERFSLILESASTNQTSMYLCASSPPGTSQETQYFGPGTRLLVL.

This clonotype was observed a few times. The chain joins TRBV20-1 to TRBJ1-1; TRBD1 agrees at 8 bases. The CDR3 spans 13 residues. The germline V gene has CDR1 DFQATT and CDR2 SNEGSKA (reference sequence). The trim removed 3 bases at V and 7 bases at J, leaving 7 bases unmatched. As DNA, the CDR3 is TGCAGTGCTAGCCCCCAGGGGGCTGGTGAAGCTTTCTTT. Its protein is CSASPQGAGEAFF.

This clonotype came up once. The chain couples TRBV5-1 to TRBJ2-1, with D maybe TRBD1 (6 bases). The CDR3 is 15 amino acids. CDR1 is SGHRS and CDR2 is YFSETQ in the germline V gene. V gave up 0 bases and J gave up 6 bases, with 13 bases separating them. The CDR3 reads CASSLVGGEINEQFF. As DNA, the CDR3 is TGCGCCAGCAGCTTGGTAGGGGGAGAAATCAATGAGCAGTTCTTC.

A few counts support this clonotype. The chain carries TRBV4-3 and TRBJ1-4, with D hard to call. Deletions cut 1 base from V and 8 bases from J, with 14 bases between. Germline V gene sequence: CDR1 LGHNA, CDR2 YSLEER. The CDR3 covers 15 residues. The chain's CDR3 is CASSQGTRGGEKLFF. For the CDR3, the DNA is TGCGCCAGCAGCCAAGGTACCCGAGGAGGCGAAAAACTGTTTTTT.

V usage is TRBV12-3 or TRBV12-4 and J usage is TRBJ2-7; maybe TRBD2 (5 bases). The CDR3 length is 15 residues. V lost 5 bases, J lost 6 bases, and 20 bases lay in between. In DNA form, the CDR3 reads TGTGCCAGCAGTCAAATGGTGCGGGTCAACGCCGAGCAGTACTTC. It is translated as CASSQMVRVNAEQYF.

This clonotype came up a few times. A junction boundary mismatches the germline segment, possibly from a read error. The chain is built from TRBV20-1 and TRBJ1-2; tentatively, D is TRBD1 (6 bases). From germline, CDR1 is DFQATT and CDR2 SNEGSKA (reference sequence). CDR3 length equals 12 residues. For the CDR3, the DNA is TGCAGTGCTAGAGTGGGGGCGCGAGGCTACGCCTTC. Translating gives CSARVGARGYAF.

The V call is TRBV25-1, the J call TRBJ2-3, with 9 bases fitting TRBD2. With 0 bases clipped from V and 1 base from J, the junction kept 11 bases outside the gene matches. This CDR3 is built from 19 residues. CDR1 MGHDK and CDR2 SYGVNS come from the germline V gene. CDR3 in amino acids: CASSEYFSPTSGGTDTQYF. The CDR3 DNA is TGTGCCAGCAGTGAATATTTCTCCCCGACTAGCGGAGGCACAGATACGCAGTATTTT.

This clonotype occurred a few times. The chain is built from TRBV29-1 and TRBJ2-5; tentative D call: TRBD2 (6 bases). V was pared by 0 bases and J by 4 bases, with 9 bases between. Germline values: CDR1 SQVTM, CDR2 ANQGSEA. The CDR3 sequence is 13 residues long. This CDR3 is CSVEETTRETQYF. CDR3 sequence (DNA): TGCAGCGTTGAAGAAACGACTAGAGAGACCCAGTACTTC.